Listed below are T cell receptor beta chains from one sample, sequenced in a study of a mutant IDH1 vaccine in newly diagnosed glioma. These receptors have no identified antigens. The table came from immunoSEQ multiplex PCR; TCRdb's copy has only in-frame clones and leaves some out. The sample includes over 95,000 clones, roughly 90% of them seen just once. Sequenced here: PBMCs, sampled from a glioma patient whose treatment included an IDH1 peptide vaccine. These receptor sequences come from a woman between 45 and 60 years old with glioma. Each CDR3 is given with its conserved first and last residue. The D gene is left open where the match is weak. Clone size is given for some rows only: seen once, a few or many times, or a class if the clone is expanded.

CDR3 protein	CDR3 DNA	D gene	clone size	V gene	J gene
CASSLADLGFTEAFF	TGCGCCAGCAGCTTGGCCGATTTAGGGTTCACTGAAGCTTTCTTT	.	.	TRBV5-1	TRBJ1-1
CASSFTSVLYNEQFF	TGTGCCAGCAGTTTTACTAGCGTATTATACAATGAGCAGTTCTTC	TRBD2	.	TRBV7-2	TRBJ2-1
CASRDSYEQYF	TGTGCCAGCAGGGACTCCTACGAGCAGTACTTC	.	.	TRBV6-5	TRBJ2-7
CASSWDSFSGYTF	TGTGCCAGCTCCTGGGACAGCTTTAGTGGCTACACCTTC	TRBD1	.	TRBV27	TRBJ1-2
CASSLAPGQGSMRTQYF	TGTGCTAGCAGCTTAGCGCCGGGACAGGGCTCAATGAGGACCCAGTACTTC	TRBD1	.	TRBV7-7	TRBJ2-5
CSASRRTEQYF	TGCAGTGCTTCCCGACGAACCGAGCAGTACTTC	.	.	TRBV20-1	TRBJ2-7
CASSPGQGDQPQHF	TGCGCCAGCAGCCCGGGACAGGGTGACCAGCCCCAGCATTTT	TRBD1	few	TRBV5-1	TRBJ1-5
CASSLETGTGELFF	TGCGCCAGCAGCTTGGAAACGGGCACCGGGGAGCTGTTTTTT	.	.	TRBV5-1	TRBJ2-2
CASSPRGISYNEQFF	TGTGCCAGCAGCCCCCGGGGAATTTCCTACAATGAGCAGTTCTTC	.	.	TRBV7-9	TRBJ2-1
CASSSYQPRRIHYEQYF	TGTGCCAGCAGCTCTTACCAACCCCGACGAATTCATTACGAGCAGTACTTC	.	.	TRBV14	TRBJ2-7
CASSGGTGPIDTQYF	TGCGCCAGCAGCGGGGGGACAGGGCCCATAGATACGCAGTATTTT	TRBD1	.	TRBV5-1	TRBJ2-3
CASSVRGTGNTGELFF	TGTGCCAGCAGCGTACGGGGAACAGGGAACACCGGGGAGCTGTTTTTT	.	.	TRBV9	TRBJ2-2
CASSWDLMSTDTQYF	TGTGCCAGCAGCTGGGACTTAATGAGCACAGATACGCAGTATTTT	.	once	TRBV11-2	TRBJ2-3
CASSDRGRDNSPLHF	TGTGCCAGCAGTGACCGTGGACGGGATAATTCACCCCTCCACTTT	.	.	TRBV28	TRBJ1-6
CASRNRGDEQFF	TGTGCCAGCAGGAATCGAGGGGATGAGCAGTTCTTC	.	.	TRBV2	TRBJ2-1
CAWRGQVGQPQHF	TGTGCCTGGAGGGGACAGGTCGGGCAGCCCCAGCATTTT	TRBD1	few	TRBV30	TRBJ1-5
CASSYPGTGLQETQYF	TGTGCCAGCAGTTATCCCGGGACAGGGCTCCAAGAGACCCAGTACTTC	TRBD1	.	TRBV28	TRBJ2-5
CAWRGVGFSKQYF	TGTGCCTGGAGGGGGGTAGGATTTTCCAAGCAGTACTTC	.	.	TRBV30	TRBJ2-7
CASSQDRSGRGAQYF	TGCGCCAGCAGCCAAGATCGGAGCGGGAGGGGGGCGCAGTATTTT	TRBD2	.	TRBV4-1	TRBJ2-3
CAISESMGGDYTEAFF	TGTGCCATCAGTGAGTCGATGGGGGGTGACTACACTGAAGCTTTCTTT	.	.	TRBV10-3	TRBJ1-1
CSVKGAGRSLYEQYF	TGCAGCGTGAAGGGGGCGGGGAGATCCCTGTACGAGCAGTACTTC	.	.	TRBV29-1	TRBJ2-7
CASTALVGVGYGYTF	TGTGCCAGCACCGCCCTCGTTGGGGTAGGCTATGGCTACACCTTC	.	.	TRBV7-2	TRBJ1-2
CASSAGQGKETQYF	TGTGCCAGCAGCGCCGGACAGGGAAAAGAGACCCAGTACTTC	TRBD1	.	TRBV9	TRBJ2-5
CASSPQTGGIGAEAFF	TGTGCCAGCAGCCCGCAGACAGGGGGCATAGGGGCTGAAGCTTTCTTT	TRBD1	.	TRBV5-5	TRBJ1-1
CASSLRSGGRPNQPQHF	TGTGCCAGCAGCTTGCGCTCAGGGGGCCGTCCCAATCAGCCCCAGCATTTT	TRBD1	.	TRBV5-8	TRBJ1-5
CSGAKNTGELFF	TGCAGCGGGGCCAAGAACACCGGGGAGCTGTTTTTT	.	.	TRBV29-1	TRBJ2-2